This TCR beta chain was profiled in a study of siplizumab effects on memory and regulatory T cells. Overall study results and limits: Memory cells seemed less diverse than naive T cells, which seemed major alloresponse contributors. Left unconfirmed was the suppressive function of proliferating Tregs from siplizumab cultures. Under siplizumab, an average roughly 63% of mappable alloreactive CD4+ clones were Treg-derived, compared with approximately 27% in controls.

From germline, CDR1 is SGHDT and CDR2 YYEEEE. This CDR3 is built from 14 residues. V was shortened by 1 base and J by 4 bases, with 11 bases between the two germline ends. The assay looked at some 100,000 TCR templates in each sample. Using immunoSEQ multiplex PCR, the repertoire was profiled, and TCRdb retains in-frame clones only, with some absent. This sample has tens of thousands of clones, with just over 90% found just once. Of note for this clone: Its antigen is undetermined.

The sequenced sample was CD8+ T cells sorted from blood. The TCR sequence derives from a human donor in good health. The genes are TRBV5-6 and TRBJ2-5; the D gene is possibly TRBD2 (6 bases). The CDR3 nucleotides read TGTGCCAGCAGCTTGATCGGGAGTGGAGAGACCCAGTACTTC. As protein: CASSLIGSGETQYF. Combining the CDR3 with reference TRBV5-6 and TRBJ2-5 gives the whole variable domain DAGVTQSPTHLIKTRGQQVTLRCSPKSGHDTVSWYQQALGQGPQFIFQYYEEEERQRGNFPDRFSGHQFPNYSSELNVNALLLGDSALYLCASSLIGSGETQYFGPGTRLLVL.